This T cell receptor (beta chain) emerged from a study of T cells in Graves' hyperthyroidism and ophthalmopathy. Findings and caveats of the study: Ophthalmopathy was model-predicted a median approximately 6.4 months pre-onset.

This clonotype was observed at least ten times. Antigen unknown. Germline assignment: CDR1 LGHDT and CDR2 YNNKEL (reference sequence). V was clipped by 0 bases and J by 4 bases, with 9 bases between them. This CDR3 comprises 14 residues. TCR beta CDR3 regions were amplified from RNA. The HTBI primer set was used in a first-round RT-PCR of the TCR CDR3. From the multiplex PCR reads, TCRdb called clonotypes with MiXCR, one entry per CDR3 protein. This table holds about 520,000 distinct CDR3 sequences, around a quarter found once. The sequence came from a woman in her twenties or thirties with Graves' ophthalmopathy. This chain uses TRBV3-1 with TRBJ1-2, with D possibly being TRBD1 (5 bases). Sequencing was performed on blood. The CDR3 here is CASSQERRGYGYTF. The CDR3 DNA is TGTGCCAGCAGCCAAGAGAGAAGGGGCTATGGCTACACCTTC. Based on the CDR3 plus reference TRBV3-1 and TRBJ1-2, the full variable domain is DTAVSQTPKYLVTQMGNDKSIKCEQNLGHDTMYWYKQDSKKFLKIMFSYNNKELIINETVPNRFSPKSPDKAHLNLHINSLELGDSAVYFCASSQERRGYGYTFGSGTRLTVV.